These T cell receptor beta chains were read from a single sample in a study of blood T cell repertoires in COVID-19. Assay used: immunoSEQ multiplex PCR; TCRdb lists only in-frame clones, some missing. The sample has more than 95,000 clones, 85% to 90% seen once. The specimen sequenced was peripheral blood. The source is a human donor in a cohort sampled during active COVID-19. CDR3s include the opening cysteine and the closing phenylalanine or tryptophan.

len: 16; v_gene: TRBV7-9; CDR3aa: CASSFHTSRDQETQYF
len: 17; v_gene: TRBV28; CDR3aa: CASSLESGWSSSNEQFF
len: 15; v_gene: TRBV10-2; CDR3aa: CASSLQQGPYTEAFF
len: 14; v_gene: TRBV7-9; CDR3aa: CASSFDAAGNEQFF
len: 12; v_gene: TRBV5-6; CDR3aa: CASSPTGTEQFF
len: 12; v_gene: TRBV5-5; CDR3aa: CASSLAGLEAFF
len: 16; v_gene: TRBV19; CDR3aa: CASSSGGGRTYNEQFF
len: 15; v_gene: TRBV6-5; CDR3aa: CASRRTGGLFYGYTF
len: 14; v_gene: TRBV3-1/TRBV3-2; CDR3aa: CAVAAGGFVDTQYF
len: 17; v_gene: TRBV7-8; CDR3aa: CASSPTLTRSNTGELFF
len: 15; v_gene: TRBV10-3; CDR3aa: CAISTGSTSHNEQFF
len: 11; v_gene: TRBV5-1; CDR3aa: CASGRFDEQFF
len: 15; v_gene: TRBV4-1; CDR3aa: CASSQGDRDHNEQFF
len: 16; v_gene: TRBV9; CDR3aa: CASSPHTDGTNYGYTF
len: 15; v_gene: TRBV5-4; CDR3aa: CASRLSDGNTDTQYF
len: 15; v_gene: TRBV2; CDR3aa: CASSERGMAYYEQYF
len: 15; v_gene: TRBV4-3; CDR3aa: CASSQDVQGNYEQYF
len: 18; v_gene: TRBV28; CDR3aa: CASSLFLFLRQGVSEQYF
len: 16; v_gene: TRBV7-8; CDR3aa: CASSFQVSRGSDTQYF
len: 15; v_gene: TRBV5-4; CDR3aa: CASSSATGPSGGYTF
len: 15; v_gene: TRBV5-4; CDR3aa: CASSLEAGAVYGYTF
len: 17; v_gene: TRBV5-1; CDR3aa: CASSLARGSMGQETQYF
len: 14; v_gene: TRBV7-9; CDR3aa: CASSLEQDTDTQYF
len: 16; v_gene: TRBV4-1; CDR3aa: CASSQPQGTNTGELFF
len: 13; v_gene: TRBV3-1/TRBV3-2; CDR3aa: CASRTGLNSPLHF
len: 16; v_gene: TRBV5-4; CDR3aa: CASSSPRGGLTDTQYF
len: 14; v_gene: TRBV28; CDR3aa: CASSPDRFNEKLFF
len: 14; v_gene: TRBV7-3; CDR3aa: CASSLGSPPDTQYF
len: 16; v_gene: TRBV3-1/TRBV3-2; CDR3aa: CASSRGTSGHTGELFF
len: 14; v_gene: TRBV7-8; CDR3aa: CASSLAGSYNEQFF
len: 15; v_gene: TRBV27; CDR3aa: CASSPTGMIGNTIYF
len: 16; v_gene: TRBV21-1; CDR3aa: CASINNTDRSSNTIYF
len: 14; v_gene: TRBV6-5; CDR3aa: CASSYDRLNSPLHF
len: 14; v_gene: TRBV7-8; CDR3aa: CASSLGQGNTEAFF
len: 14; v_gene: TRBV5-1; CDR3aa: CASSLNSGQETQYF
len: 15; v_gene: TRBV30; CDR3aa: CAWSVRTGAPTPLHF